A single sample is the source of the 29 T cell receptor beta chains below, sequenced in a study of shared clonotypes between healthy human individuals. The assay was immunoSEQ multiplex PCR, and TCRdb's table has in-frame clones only and misses some. The table has over 1.5 million clones, under 99% seen once; the top ten hold about 0.42%. Material: naive CD4+ T cells sorted from blood. Subset: CD45RA+ positively selected. Receptors originate from a young man in good health.

The chain couples TRBV2 to TRBJ1-5; D call uncertain. Trimming took off 4 bases at V and 7 bases at J, with 14 bases between the two ends. The CDR3 is 14 residues long. Germline V lookup: CDR1 SNHLY, CDR2 FYNNEI. CDR3 protein: CASSGGRLIQPQHF. Here the CDR3 DNA reads TGTGCCAGCAGTGGAGGCAGGCTAATACAGCCCCAGCATTTT.

The chain is built from TRBV5-6 and TRBJ2-7; TRBD2 matches 7 bases. Germline CDR1 reads SGHDT; CDR2 reads YYEEEE. V shed 4 bases and J 6 bases; nucleotides not matched to a gene: 19. The CDR3 totals 17 residues. As DNA, the CDR3 is TGTGCCAGCAGCCTAACCCTCCGGGACTATAAGAGTCGCGAGCAGTACTTC. Translation gives CASSLTLRDYKSREQYF. The variable domain in full, with the rest retrieved from reference TRBV5-6 and TRBJ2-7, is DAGVTQSPTHLIKTRGQQVTLRCSPKSGHDTVSWYQQALGQGPQFIFQYYEEEERQRGNFPDRFSGHQFPNYSSELNVNALLLGDSALYLCASSLTLRDYKSREQYFGPGTRLTVT.

The chain combines TRBV7-9 with TRBJ2-7; D is undetermined. V was pared by 7 bases and J by 6 bases, with 13 bases between. Germline values: CDR1 SEHNR, CDR2 FQNEAQ (reference sequence). The CDR3 totals 12 residues. The CDR3 reads CASMLVIGEQYF. The CDR3 DNA reads as TGTGCCAGCATGCTAGTAATCGGCGAGCAGTACTTC. The full variable domain, in which reference TRBV7-9 and TRBJ2-7 provide the parts outside the CDR3, is DTGVSQNPRHKITKRGQNVTFRCDPISEHNRLYWYRQTLGQGPEFLTYFQNEAQLEKSRLLSDRFSAERPKGSFSTLEIQRTEQGDSAMYLCASMLVIGEQYFGPGTRLTVT.

V is TRBV2 and J is TRBJ1-5, with D uncertain. Germline-derived CDR1 and CDR2 are SNHLY and FYNNEI. The CDR3 length is 13 residues. Trimming took 3 bases from V and 7 from J, leaving 10 bases between them. In nucleotides, the CDR3 is TGTGCCAGCAGTGATAAGGGTAAGCAGCCCCAGCATTTT. Its protein is CASSDKGKQPQHF.

As concerns this clone: Other nucleotide sequences in the sample specify the same CDR3. The V gene is TRBV29-1, the J gene TRBJ2-1, with unresolved D. CDR3 length: 11 residues. V lost 4 bases and J 5 bases, leaving 6 bases between the germline ends. In germline, CDR1 is SQVTM, CDR2 ANQGSEA. The CDR3 DNA reads TGCAGCGTTGTACTCCACAATGAGCAGTTCTTC. Protein: CSVVLHNEQFF.

The chain recombines TRBV5-4 with TRBJ2-3; the D call may be TRBD1 or TRBD2 (5 bases each). The germline V gene encodes CDR1 SGHNT and CDR2 YYREEE (reference sequence). V dropped 5 bases and J dropped 6 bases, with 10 bases sitting between them. The CDR3 runs to 12 residues. CDR3 coding DNA: TGTGCCAGCAGGGGAGCAGGGGATACGCAGTATTTT. Its protein product is CASRGAGDTQYF.

This sequence joins TRBV5-6 and TRBJ1-3, with TRBD1 identical over 8 bases. The CDR3 is made up of 18 amino acids. The trim removed 1 base at V and 0 bases at J, leaving 9 bases unmatched. Germline V lookup: CDR1 SGHDT, CDR2 YYEEEE. Here the CDR3 reads CASSLQGAGILSGNTIYF. The CDR3 nucleotides are TGTGCCAGCAGCTTGCAGGGGGCTGGTATTCTCTCTGGAAACACCATATATTTT.

A note on this clone: This specimen includes other DNA sequences encoding the same CDR3. V is TRBV5-1 and J is TRBJ2-5, with a possible D match to TRBD2 (5 bases). V was shortened by 2 bases and J by 5 bases, with 13 bases between the two germline ends. CDR3 length equals 14 residues. Germline CDR1 is SGHRS and CDR2 is YFSETQ. The CDR3 is CASSFEGPGETQYF. In DNA, the CDR3 is TGCGCCAGCAGCTTTGAGGGTCCTGGGGAGACCCAGTACTTC.

J is TRBJ2-7 and V is TRBV6-4; weak D call: TRBD2 (5 bases). The germline V gene encodes CDR1 MRHNA and CDR2 SNTAGT. V was pared by 8 bases and J by 3 bases, with 11 bases between. This CDR3 contains 12 residues. The chain's CDR3 is CASPRAGYEQYF. The CDR3 DNA reads TGTGCCAGCCCTAGGGCGGGCTACGAGCAGTACTTC.

About this clone itself: At one of its ends the junction is not consistent with the germline gene, which may arise from a read error. The rearrangement links TRBV9 to TRBJ2-7, with D possibly being TRBD1 or TRBD2 (5 bases each). Germline CDR1 and CDR2: SGDLS and YYNGEE. This CDR3 region has 13 residues. This CDR3 reads CASSGGSSHEQYF. Written as DNA, the CDR3 is TGTGCCAGCAGCGGGGGGTCCTCCCACGAGCAGTACTTC.

The V gene is TRBV11-2, the J gene TRBJ1-3, with D perhaps matching TRBD1 (6 bases). CDR1 and CDR2 (germline): SGHAT, FQNNGV. The CDR3 extends over 13 amino acids. V shed 6 bases and J shed 0 bases, with 6 bases lying between them. CDR3 nucleotide sequence: TGTGCCAGCAGACAGGGCTCTGGAAACACCATATATTTT. Amino acid sequence: CASRQGSGNTIYF.

The chain carries TRBV5-1 and TRBJ2-7; TRBD1 matches 10 bases. Germline lookup yields CDR1 SGHRS and CDR2 YFSETQ. V shed 4 bases, J shed 2 bases, and the junction held 12 bases outside the gene matches. The CDR3 covers 17 residues. The CDR3 region has the DNA TGCGCCAGCAGCCCATTGACAGGGGGCAAAAGAACCTACGAGCAGTACTTC. It translates to CASSPLTGGKRTYEQYF. Complete variable domain (other parts from reference TRBV5-1 and TRBJ2-7): KAGVTQTPRYLIKTRGQQVTLSCSPISGHRSVSWYQQTPGQGLQFLFEYFSETQRNKGNFPGRFSGRQFSNSRSEMNVSTLELGDSALYLCASSPLTGGKRTYEQYFGPGTRLTVT.

The chain is built from TRBV10-3 and TRBJ2-7, with a tentative D call TRBD1 (6 bases). In germline, CDR1 is ENHRY, CDR2 SYGVKD. V was trimmed by 9 bases and J by 3 bases, leaving 15 bases between them. The CDR3 is 13 amino acids. The DNA for the CDR3 is TGTGCCATGCGCAGAATAGGGGGCTACGAGCAGTACTTC. Protein: CAMRRIGGYEQYF.

The V gene is TRBV6-1, the J gene TRBJ2-7; D is unclear. Trimming shortened V by 3 bases and J by 5 bases, and 14 bases separated the two germline ends. Germline CDR1 reads MNHNS; CDR2 reads SASEGT. The CDR3 has 14 residues. Written as DNA, the CDR3 is TGTGCCAGCAGTGATGCACTATTTCTCGACGAGCAGTACTTC. Its translation is CASSDALFLDEQYF.

In DNA form, the CDR3 reads TGTGCCAGCACCTCCCCCGAGGGGTTTTCCTACGAGCAGTACTTC. Translated, it gives CASTSPEGFSYEQYF. The genes are TRBV11-2 and TRBJ2-7; D is possibly TRBD1 or TRBD2 (5 bases each). V was shortened by 7 bases and J by 1 base, with 17 bases between the two germline ends. The CDR3 totals 15 residues. CDR1 and CDR2 from the germline V gene are SGHAT and FQNNGV.

The chain couples TRBV7-8 to TRBJ1-5; D remains ambiguous. The CDR3 loop spans 15 amino acids. The V end was cut by 3 bases, the J end by 0 bases, with 9 bases between. Germline lookup yields CDR1 SGHVS and CDR2 FQNEAQ. The chain's CDR3 is CASSLSSHSNQPQHF. The CDR3 DNA sequence: TGTGCCAGCAGCTTGAGCTCCCATAGCAATCAGCCCCAGCATTTT.

The chain has TRBV10-2 and TRBJ2-7; D remains ambiguous. The CDR3 covers 13 residues. Germline lookup yields CDR1 WSHSY and CDR2 SAAADI. With 10 bases removed from V and 2 bases from J, the gap between germline ends came to 15 bases. The CDR3 is CATLPTGAYEQYF. The CDR3 coding sequence is TGCGCCACCCTACCGACTGGAGCCTACGAGCAGTACTTC.

This rearrangement joins TRBV28 to TRBJ2-7, with D perhaps matching TRBD2 (6 bases). Germline loops: CDR1 MDHEN, CDR2 SYDVKM. The CDR3 extends over 13 amino acids. V lost 8 bases to trimming and J lost 1 base, with 12 bases between them. The CDR3 loop is CASDGGASYEQYF. As DNA, the CDR3 is TGTGCCAGCGACGGCGGGGCGTCCTACGAGCAGTACTTC. Using reference TRBV28 and TRBJ2-7 for the parts outside the CDR3, the full variable domain is DVKVTQSSRYLVKRTGEKVFLECVQDMDHENMFWYRQDPGLGLRLIYFSYDVKMKEKGDIPEGYSVSREKKERFSLILESASTNQTSMYLCASDGGASYEQYFGPGTRLTVT.

CDR3 bases: TGTGCCAGCAGCTTAGAGTCCTGGCTAGGAGACTACGAGCAGTACTTC. Encoded protein: CASSLESWLGDYEQYF. The rearrangement links TRBV7-8 to TRBJ2-7; no reliable D call. Trimming removed 1 base from V and 3 bases from J, with 16 bases in between. The CDR3 is made up of 16 amino acids. Germline CDR1 SGHVS, CDR2 FQNEAQ.

This chain's CDR3 is CASSESSSGRPDTQYF. DNA for the CDR3: TGCGCCAGCAGTGAGTCCTCTAGCGGGAGACCAGATACGCAGTATTTT. The chain links TRBV10-2 to TRBJ2-3; 10 bases align to TRBD2. Germline trimming cut 0 bases from V and 4 bases from J; bases unmatched to any gene: 4. Germline assignment: CDR1 WSHSY and CDR2 SAAADI. This CDR3 has 16 residues.

A single count supports this clone. V gene TRBV29-1 combines with J gene TRBJ2-4, with a possible D match to TRBD1 (7 bases). V lost 2 bases to trimming and J lost 0 bases, with 17 bases between them. The germline V gene has CDR1 SQVTM and CDR2 ANQGSEA. The CDR3 consists of 17 residues. The CDR3 bases are TGCAGCGTTGAATTGGCAGGGGGGAAATTAGCCAAAAACATTCAGTACTTC. It specifies CSVELAGGKLAKNIQYF.

V and J are TRBV5-4 and TRBJ2-1; 13 bases match TRBD2. This CDR3 contains 16 residues. CDR1 and CDR2 from the germline V gene are SGHNT and YYREEE (reference sequence). The trim removed 0 bases at V and 7 bases at J, leaving 4 bases unmatched. CDR3 nucleotide sequence: TGTGCCAGCAGCTTGGGTACTAGCGGGAGGGCTAATGAGCAGTTCTTC. Its protein product is CASSLGTSGRANEQFF.

The chain joins TRBV27 to TRBJ2-1; 8 bases fit TRBD2. Germline values: CDR1 MNHEY, CDR2 SMNVEV (reference sequence). The CDR3 consists of 15 residues. The J segment lost 2 bases and the V segment lost 6 bases, leaving 6 bases of the junction unmatched. The CDR3 DNA follows: TGTGCCAGCAGAGTTAGCGGGGCAACCTACAATGAGCAGTTCTTC. It specifies CASRVSGATYNEQFF.

This clone was detected once. V usage is TRBV11-2 and J usage is TRBJ2-3; 7 bases line up with TRBD2. The CDR3 length is 15 residues. Germline V gene data show CDR1 as SGHAT and CDR2 as FQNNGV. V was clipped by 4 bases and J by 8 bases; unmatched bases: 12. CDR3 in amino acids: CASSSPGLGGPTQYF. The CDR3 region has the DNA TGTGCCAGCAGCTCGCCTGGACTAGGCGGGCCTACGCAGTATTTT.

This chain links TRBV10-3 with TRBJ2-3; weak D call: TRBD1 (6 bases). Between the trimmed V and J ends, which lost 0 bases and 2 bases, there was a span of 15 bases. This CDR3 comprises 17 residues. Germline V lookup: CDR1 ENHRY, CDR2 SYGVKD. In DNA form, the CDR3 reads TGTGCCATCAGTGAGTCAAGGACGGCAGGGGTCACAGATACGCAGTATTTT. The encoded protein is CAISESRTAGVTDTQYF.

This chain uses TRBV9 with TRBJ1-1; TRBD1 is a possible D gene (6 bases). V was pared by 0 bases and J by 11 bases, with 20 bases between. This CDR3 has 15 residues. Germline lookup yields CDR1 SGDLS and CDR2 YYNGEE. CDR3 residues: CASSVATGTDGWAFF. The DNA for the CDR3 is TGTGCCAGCAGCGTAGCTACAGGGACCGACGGTTGGGCTTTCTTT.

This chain connects TRBV5-4 to TRBJ1-5, with TRBD1 matching 10 bases. The junction had 4 bases not matched to a gene; V was cut back by 4 bases and J by 3 bases. Germline CDR1 SGHNT, CDR2 YYREEE (reference sequence). The CDR3 runs to 15 residues. The CDR3 loop reads CASSPGTGVNQPQHF. DNA for the CDR3: TGTGCCAGCAGCCCCGGGACAGGGGTCAATCAGCCCCAGCATTTT.

This chain joins TRBV5-4 and TRBJ1-4; possibly TRBD1 for D (5 bases). Germline-derived CDR1 and CDR2 are SGHNT and YYREEE (reference sequence). This CDR3 is built from 13 residues. V lost 3 bases and J lost 7, with 10 bases in between. CDR3 loop: CASSSGLSEKLFF. CDR3 in DNA: TGTGCCAGCAGCTCGGGACTTAGTGAAAAACTGTTTTTT.

This clone was seen a single time. This sequence joins TRBV7-7 and TRBJ2-1; D may be TRBD1 (6 bases). CDR3 length: 15 amino acids. Germline CDR1 reads SSHAT; CDR2 reads FNYEAQ (reference sequence). V dropped 0 bases and J dropped 10 bases, with 16 bases sitting between them. The CDR3 coding sequence is TGTGCCAGCAGCTTAGCGGAGACAGGCCCGGGGGAGCAGTTCTTC. Translating it yields CASSLAETGPGEQFF.